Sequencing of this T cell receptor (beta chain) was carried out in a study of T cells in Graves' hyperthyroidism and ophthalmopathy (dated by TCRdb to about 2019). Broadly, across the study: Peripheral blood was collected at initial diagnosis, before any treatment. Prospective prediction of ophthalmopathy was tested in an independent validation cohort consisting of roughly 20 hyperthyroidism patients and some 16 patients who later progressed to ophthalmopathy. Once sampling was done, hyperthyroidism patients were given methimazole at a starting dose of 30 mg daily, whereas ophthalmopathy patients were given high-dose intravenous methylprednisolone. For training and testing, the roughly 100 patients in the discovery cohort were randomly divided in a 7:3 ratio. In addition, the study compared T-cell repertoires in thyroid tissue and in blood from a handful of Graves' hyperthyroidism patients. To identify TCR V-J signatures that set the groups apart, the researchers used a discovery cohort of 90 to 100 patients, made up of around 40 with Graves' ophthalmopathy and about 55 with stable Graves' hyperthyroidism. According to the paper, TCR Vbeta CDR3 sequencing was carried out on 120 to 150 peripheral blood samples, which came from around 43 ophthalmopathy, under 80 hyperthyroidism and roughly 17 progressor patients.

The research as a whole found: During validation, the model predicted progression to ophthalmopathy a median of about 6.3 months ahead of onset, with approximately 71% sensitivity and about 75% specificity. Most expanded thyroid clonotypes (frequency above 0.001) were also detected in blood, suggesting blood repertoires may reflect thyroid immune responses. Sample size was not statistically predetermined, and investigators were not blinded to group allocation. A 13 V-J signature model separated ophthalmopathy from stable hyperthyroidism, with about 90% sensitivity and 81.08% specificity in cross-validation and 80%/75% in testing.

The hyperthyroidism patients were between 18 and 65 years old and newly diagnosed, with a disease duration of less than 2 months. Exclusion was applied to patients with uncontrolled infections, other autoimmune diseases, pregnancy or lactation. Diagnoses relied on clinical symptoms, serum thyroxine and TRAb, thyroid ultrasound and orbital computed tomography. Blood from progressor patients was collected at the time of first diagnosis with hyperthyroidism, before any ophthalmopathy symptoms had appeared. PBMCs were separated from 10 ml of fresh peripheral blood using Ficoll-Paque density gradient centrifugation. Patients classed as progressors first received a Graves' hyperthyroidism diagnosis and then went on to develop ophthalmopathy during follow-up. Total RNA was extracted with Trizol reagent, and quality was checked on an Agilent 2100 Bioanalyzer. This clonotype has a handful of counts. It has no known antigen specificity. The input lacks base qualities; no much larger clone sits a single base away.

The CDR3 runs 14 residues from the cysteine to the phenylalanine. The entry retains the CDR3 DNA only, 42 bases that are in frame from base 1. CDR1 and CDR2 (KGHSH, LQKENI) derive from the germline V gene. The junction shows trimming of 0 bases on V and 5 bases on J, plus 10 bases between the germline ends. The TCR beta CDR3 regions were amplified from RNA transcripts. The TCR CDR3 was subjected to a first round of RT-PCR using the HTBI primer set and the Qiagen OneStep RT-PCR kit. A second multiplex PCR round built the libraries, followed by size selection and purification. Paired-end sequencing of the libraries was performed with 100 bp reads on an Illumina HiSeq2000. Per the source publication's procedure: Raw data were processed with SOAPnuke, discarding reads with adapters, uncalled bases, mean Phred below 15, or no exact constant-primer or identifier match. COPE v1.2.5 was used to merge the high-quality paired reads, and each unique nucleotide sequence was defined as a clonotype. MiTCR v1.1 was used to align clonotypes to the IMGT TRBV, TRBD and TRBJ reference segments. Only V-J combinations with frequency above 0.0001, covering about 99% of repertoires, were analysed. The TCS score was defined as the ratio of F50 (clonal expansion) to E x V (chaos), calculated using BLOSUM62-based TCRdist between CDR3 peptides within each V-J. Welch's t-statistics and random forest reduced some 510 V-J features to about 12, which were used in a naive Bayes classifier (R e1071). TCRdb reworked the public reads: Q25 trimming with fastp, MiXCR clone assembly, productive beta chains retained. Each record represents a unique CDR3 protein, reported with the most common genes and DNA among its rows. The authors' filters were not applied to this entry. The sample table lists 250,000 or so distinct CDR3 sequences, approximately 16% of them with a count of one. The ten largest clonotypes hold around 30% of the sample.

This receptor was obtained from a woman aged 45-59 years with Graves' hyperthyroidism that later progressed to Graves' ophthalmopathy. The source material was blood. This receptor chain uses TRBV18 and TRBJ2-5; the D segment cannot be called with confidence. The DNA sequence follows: TGTGCCAGCTCACCACCCGGATACCGGGAGACCCAGTACTTC. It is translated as CASSPPGYRETQYF.